The 9 T cell receptor beta chains presented below share a single source sample, sequenced in a study of blood T cell repertoires in COVID-19. TCRdb keeps only in-frame clones here, not all; method: immunoSEQ multiplex PCR. This repertoire shows 200,000 to 300,000 clones, about 90% found once; its top ten account for over 0.8%. The sequenced sample was peripheral blood. The receptors here all came from a man aged 30-40 years with COVID-19, enrolled during active disease.

The chain carries TRBV5-4 and TRBJ2-1; D uncertain. V lost 0 bases and J lost 2, with 9 bases in between. The germline V gene has CDR1 SGHNT and CDR2 YYREEE (reference sequence). The CDR3 is 15 amino acids. Written as DNA, the CDR3 is TGTGCCAGCAGCTTGGGGCAATTCCCCTACAATGAGCAGTTCTTC. Encoded protein: CASSLGQFPYNEQFF.

This clone showed up just once. The chain couples TRBV18 to TRBJ1-3; weak D call: TRBD1 (6 bases). Germline V CDR1 and CDR2: KGHSH, LQKENI. The CDR3 length is 16 residues. Deletions cut 5 bases from V and 0 bases from J, with 14 bases between. CDR3 DNA: TGTGCCAGCTCAGTCGGAGGACAGAGCTCTGGAAACACCATATATTTT. Residues: CASSVGGQSSGNTIYF.

This rearrangement joins TRBV18 to TRBJ2-7, with TRBD2 identical over 7 bases. Germline CDR1 KGHSH, CDR2 LQKENI. The CDR3 length is 14 residues. With 2 bases clipped from V and 7 bases from J, the junction kept 8 bases outside the gene matches. In DNA, the CDR3 is TGTGCCAGCTCACCAGCAGGGACTACGGTGGAGCAGTACTTC. As protein: CASSPAGTTVEQYF.

This clone has only one observation. In DNA form, the CDR3 reads TGTGCCAGCGCGTCTAGCGGGGGGAGGGTAGATACGCAGTATTTT. Protein sequence: CASASSGGRVDTQYF. The chain is built from TRBV5-4 and TRBJ2-3; the match to TRBD2 covers 11 bases. With 7 bases clipped from V and 5 bases from J, the junction kept 9 bases outside the gene matches. Germline CDR1 reads SGHNT; CDR2 reads YYREEE (reference sequence). This CDR3 spans 15 amino acids.

This chain uses TRBV2 with TRBJ1-6; 9 bases are a match to TRBD1. V shed 6 bases, J shed 6 bases, and the junction held 9 bases outside the gene matches. The germline V gene encodes CDR1 SNHLY and CDR2 FYNNEI. This CDR3 is 16 amino acids long. CDR3 in amino acids: CASRDRDRARNSPLHF. The CDR3 coding sequence is TGTGCCAGCAGGGACAGGGACAGGGCCCGTAATTCACCCCTCCACTTT.

This chain uses TRBV15 with TRBJ2-2, with D maybe TRBD2 (6 bases). With 1 base removed from V and 5 bases from J, the gap between germline ends came to 14 bases. Germline lookup yields CDR1 LNHNV and CDR2 YYDKDF (reference sequence). The CDR3 is 16 residues long. The CDR3 nucleotides read TGTGCCACCAGCAGAGGGGCGGGGCGCGGGACCGGGGAGCTGTTTTTT. The encoded protein is CATSRGAGRGTGELFF.

The chain recombines TRBV2 with TRBJ1-2; the D is unclear. Germline lookup yields CDR1 SNHLY and CDR2 FYNNEI. The CDR3 is made up of 14 amino acids. V lost 2 bases, J lost 2 bases, and 9 bases lay in between. CDR3: CASSERIENYGYTF. CDR3 bases: TGTGCCAGCAGTGAAAGAATAGAAAACTATGGCTACACCTTC.

The J gene is TRBJ1-2, the V gene TRBV5-1; 7 bases match TRBD1. The junction had 9 bases not matched to a gene; V was cut back by 4 bases and J by 6 bases. In germline, CDR1 is SGHRS, CDR2 YFSETQ. This CDR3 comprises 14 residues. The chain's CDR3 is CASSPGQVDDGYTF. CDR3 in DNA: TGCGCCAGCAGCCCCGGACAGGTCGACGATGGCTACACCTTC.

The genes are TRBV11-2 and TRBJ2-1; the match to TRBD2 covers 9 bases. Germline V gene lookup returns CDR1 SGHAT and CDR2 FQNNGV. V was clipped by 5 bases and J by 7 bases; unmatched bases: 12. CDR3 length equals 16 residues. The DNA of the CDR3 is TGTGCCAGCAGCCGAGGGGCGAGCGGGGGGCTGAATGAGCAGTTCTTC. It codes for CASSRGASGGLNEQFF.